This T cell receptor (beta chain) emerged from a study of blood T cells in healthy people across ages. This clonotype occurred many times. The antigen remains undetermined. A J-beta primer mix and a sample-barcoded 5' primer were used in a second PCR of about 7 to 11 cycles. TCRdb re-analysed the 5' RACE reads in MiXCR, keeping a single row per CDR3 protein. Found here are 1.5 million to 2 million distinct CDR3 sequences, 49% of them singletons; the top ten hold roughly 2%. Per the germline V gene, CDR1 is DFQATT and CDR2 is SNEGSKA (reference sequence). V trimming: 6 bases; J trimming: 2 bases; junction bases outside the gene matches: 7. This CDR3 is built from 14 residues. Study-level findings and limits: With unsorted PBMCs, a conclusive comparison of naive versus antigen-experienced cells was not possible.

This clonotype was obtained from a middle-aged woman in good health. This chain uses TRBV20-1 with TRBJ2-3, with 8 bases fitting TRBD2. Source material: blood. CDR3 nucleotides: TGCAGTGCGCGCCGGGGGGGCGCCACAGATACGCAGTATTTT. Protein product: CSARRGGATDTQYF.